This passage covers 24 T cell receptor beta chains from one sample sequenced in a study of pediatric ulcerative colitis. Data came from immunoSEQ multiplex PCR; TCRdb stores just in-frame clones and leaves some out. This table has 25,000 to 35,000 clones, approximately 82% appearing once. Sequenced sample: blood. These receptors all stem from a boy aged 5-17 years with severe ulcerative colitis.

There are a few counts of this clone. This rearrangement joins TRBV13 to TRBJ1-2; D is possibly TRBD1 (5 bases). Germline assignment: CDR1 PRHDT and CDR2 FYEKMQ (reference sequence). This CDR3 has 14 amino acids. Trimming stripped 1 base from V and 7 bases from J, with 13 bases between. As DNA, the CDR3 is TGTGCCAGCAGCTTAGTGGGCAGGGAGGGTGGCTACACCTTC. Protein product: CASSLVGREGGYTF.

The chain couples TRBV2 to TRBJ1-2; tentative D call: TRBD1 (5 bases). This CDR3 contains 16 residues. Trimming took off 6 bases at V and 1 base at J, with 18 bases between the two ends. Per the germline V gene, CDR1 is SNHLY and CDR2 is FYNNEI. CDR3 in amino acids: CASSLGRAGGNYGYTF. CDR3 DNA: TGTGCCAGCAGCTTAGGCAGGGCGGGGGGTAACTATGGCTACACCTTC.

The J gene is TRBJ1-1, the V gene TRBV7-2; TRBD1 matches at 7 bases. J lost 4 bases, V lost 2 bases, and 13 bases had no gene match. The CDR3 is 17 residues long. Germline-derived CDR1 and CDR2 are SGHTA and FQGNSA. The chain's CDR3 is CASSLMATGVIGTEAFF. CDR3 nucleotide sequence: TGTGCCAGCAGCTTAATGGCTACAGGGGTGATCGGCACTGAAGCTTTCTTT.

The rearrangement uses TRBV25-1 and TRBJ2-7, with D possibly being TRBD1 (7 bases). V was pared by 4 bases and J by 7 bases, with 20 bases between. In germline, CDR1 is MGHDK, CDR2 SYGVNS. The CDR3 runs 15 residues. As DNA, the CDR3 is TGTGCCAGCAGTGGGGCCGGGACTTCAGGGGGGGAGCAGTACTTC. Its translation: CASSGAGTSGGEQYF.

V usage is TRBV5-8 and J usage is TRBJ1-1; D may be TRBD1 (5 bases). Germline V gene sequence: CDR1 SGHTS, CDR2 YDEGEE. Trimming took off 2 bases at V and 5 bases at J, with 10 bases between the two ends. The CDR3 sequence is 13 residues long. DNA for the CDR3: TGTGCCAGCAGCTTCGGGACCCGGACTGAAGCTTTCTTT. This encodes CASSFGTRTEAFF.

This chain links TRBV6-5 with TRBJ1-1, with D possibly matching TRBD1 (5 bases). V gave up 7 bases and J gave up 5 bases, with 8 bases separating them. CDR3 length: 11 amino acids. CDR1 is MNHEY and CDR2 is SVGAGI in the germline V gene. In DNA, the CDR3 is TGTGCCAGCATCGGGGGGACTGAAGCTTTCTTT. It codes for CASIGGTEAFF.

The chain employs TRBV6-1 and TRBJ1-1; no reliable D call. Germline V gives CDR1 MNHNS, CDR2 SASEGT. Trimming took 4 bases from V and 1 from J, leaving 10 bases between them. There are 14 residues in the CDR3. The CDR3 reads CASSVVGENTEAFF. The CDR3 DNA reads TGTGCCAGCAGTGTAGTTGGAGAGAACACTGAAGCTTTCTTT.

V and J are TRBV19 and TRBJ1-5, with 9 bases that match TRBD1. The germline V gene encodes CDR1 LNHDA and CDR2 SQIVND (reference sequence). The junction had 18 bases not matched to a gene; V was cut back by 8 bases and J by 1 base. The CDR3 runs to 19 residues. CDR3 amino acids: CASSGLGTGGTGSNQPQHF. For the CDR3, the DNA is TGTGCCAGTTCAGGTCTGGGTACAGGGGGCACGGGAAGCAATCAGCCCCAGCATTTT.

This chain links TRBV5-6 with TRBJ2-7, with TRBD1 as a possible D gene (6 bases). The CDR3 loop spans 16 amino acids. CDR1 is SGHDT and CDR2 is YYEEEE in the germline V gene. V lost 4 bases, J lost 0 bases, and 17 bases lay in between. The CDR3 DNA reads TGTGCCAGCAGCCCCACCCTGGACAGAAGCTCCTACGAGCAGTACTTC. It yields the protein CASSPTLDRSSYEQYF.

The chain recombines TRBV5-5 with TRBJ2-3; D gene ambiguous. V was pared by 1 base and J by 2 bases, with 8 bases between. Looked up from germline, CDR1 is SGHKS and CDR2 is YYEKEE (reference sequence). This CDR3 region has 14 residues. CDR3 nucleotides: TGTGCCAGCAGCTTGTCTATACTCACAGATACGCAGTATTTT. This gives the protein CASSLSILTDTQYF. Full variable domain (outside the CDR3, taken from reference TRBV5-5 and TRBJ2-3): DAGVTQSPTHLIKTRGQQVTLRCSPISGHKSVSWYQQVLGQGPQFIFQYYEKEERGRGNFPDRFSARQFPNYSSELNVNALLLGDSALYLCASSLSILTDTQYFGPGTRLTVL.

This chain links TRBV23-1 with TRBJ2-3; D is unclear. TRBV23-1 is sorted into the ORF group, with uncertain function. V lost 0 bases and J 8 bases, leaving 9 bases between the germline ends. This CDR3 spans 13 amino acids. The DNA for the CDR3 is TGCGCCAGCAGTCAATCGGCGGCAGGTACGCAGTATTTT. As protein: CASSQSAAGTQYF.

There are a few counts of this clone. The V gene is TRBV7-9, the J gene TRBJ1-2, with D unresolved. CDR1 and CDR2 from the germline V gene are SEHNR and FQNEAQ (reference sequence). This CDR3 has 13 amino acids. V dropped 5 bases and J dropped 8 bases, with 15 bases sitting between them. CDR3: CASSPNLRSGYTF. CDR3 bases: TGTGCCAGCAGCCCGAACCTTAGGTCCGGCTACACCTTC.

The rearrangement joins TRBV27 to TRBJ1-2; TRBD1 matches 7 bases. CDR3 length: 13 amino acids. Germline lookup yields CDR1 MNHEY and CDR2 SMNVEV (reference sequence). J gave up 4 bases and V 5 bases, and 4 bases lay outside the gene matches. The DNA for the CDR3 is TGTGCCAGCAGTCCGACAGGGTTCTATGGCTACACCTTC. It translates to CASSPTGFYGYTF.

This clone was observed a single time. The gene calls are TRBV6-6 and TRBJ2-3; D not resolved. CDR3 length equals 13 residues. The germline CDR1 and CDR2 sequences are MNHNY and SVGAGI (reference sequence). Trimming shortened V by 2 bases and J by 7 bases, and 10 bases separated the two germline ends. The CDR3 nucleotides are TGTGCCAGCAGTTACCCGAAGTTGAATACGCAGTATTTT. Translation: CASSYPKLNTQYF.

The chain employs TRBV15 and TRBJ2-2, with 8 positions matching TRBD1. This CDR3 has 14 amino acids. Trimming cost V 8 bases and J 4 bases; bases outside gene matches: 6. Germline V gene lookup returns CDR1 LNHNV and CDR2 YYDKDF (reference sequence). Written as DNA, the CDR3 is TGTGCCACCGGGACAGGTCGGGGCACCGGGGAGCTGTTTTTT. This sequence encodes CATGTGRGTGELFF. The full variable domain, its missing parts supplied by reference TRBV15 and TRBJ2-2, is DAMVIQNPRYQVTQFGKPVTLSCSQTLNHNVMYWYQQKSSQAPKLLFHYYDKDFNNEADTPDNFQSRRPNTSFCFLDIRSPGLGDTAMYLCATGTGRGTGELFFGEGSRLTVL.

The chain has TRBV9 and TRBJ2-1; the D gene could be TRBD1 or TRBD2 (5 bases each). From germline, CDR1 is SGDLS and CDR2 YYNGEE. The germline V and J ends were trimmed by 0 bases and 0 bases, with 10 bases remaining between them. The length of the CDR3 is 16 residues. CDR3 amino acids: CASSVGGESSYNEQFF. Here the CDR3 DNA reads TGTGCCAGCAGCGTAGGAGGGGAGAGCTCCTACAATGAGCAGTTCTTC.

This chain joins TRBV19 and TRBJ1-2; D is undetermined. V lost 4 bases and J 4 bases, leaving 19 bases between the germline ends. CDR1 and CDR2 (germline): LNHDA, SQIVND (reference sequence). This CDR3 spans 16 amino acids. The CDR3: CASSTAGFGVPYGYTF. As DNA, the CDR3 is TGTGCCAGTAGTACAGCCGGGTTCGGTGTGCCCTATGGCTACACCTTC.

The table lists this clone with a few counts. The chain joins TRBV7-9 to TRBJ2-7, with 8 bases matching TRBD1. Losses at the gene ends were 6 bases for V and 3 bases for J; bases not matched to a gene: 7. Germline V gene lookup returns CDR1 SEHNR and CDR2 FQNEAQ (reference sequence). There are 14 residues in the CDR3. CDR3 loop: CASRPQGAVYEQYF. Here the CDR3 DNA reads TGTGCCAGCAGGCCCCAGGGGGCCGTCTACGAGCAGTACTTC.

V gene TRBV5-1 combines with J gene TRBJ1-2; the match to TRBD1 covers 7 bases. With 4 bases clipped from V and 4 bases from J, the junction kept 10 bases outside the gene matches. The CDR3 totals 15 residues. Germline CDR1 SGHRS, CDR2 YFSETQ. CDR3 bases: TGCGCCAGCAGCGCAGGGGGTGCAGGCCCCTATGGCTACACCTTC. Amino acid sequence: CASSAGGAGPYGYTF.

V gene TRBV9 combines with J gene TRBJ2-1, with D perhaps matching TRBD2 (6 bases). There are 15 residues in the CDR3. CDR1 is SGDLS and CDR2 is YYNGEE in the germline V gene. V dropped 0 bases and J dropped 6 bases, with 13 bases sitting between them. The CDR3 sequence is CASSVGGVLSNEQFF. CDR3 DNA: TGTGCCAGCAGCGTAGGGGGGGTCCTAAGCAATGAGCAGTTCTTC.

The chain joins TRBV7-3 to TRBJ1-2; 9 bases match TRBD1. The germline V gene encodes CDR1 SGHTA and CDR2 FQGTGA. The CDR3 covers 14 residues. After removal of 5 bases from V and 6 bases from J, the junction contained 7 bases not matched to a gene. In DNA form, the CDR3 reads TGTGCCAGCAGCCAAACAGGGGGCGCTGATGGCTACACCTTC. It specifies CASSQTGGADGYTF. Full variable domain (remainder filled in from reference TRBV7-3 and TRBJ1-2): GAGVSQTPSNKVTEKGKYVELRCDPISGHTALYWYRQSLGQGPEFLIYFQGTGAADDSGLPNDRFFAVRPEGSVSTLKIQRTERGDSAVYLCASSQTGGADGYTFGSGTRLTVV.

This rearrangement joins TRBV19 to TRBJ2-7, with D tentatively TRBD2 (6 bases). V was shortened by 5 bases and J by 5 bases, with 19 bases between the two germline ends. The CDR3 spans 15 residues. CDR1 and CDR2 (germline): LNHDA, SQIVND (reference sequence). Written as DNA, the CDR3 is TGTGCCAGTAGTCCTGGCCCTCGGGGGTCGAACGAGCAGTACTTC. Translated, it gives CASSPGPRGSNEQYF.

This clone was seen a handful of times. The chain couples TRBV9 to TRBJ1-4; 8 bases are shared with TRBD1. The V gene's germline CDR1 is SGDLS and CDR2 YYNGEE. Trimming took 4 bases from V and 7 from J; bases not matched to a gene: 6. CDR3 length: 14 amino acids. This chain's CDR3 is CASSRQGLGEKLFF. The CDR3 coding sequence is TGTGCCAGCAGCAGACAGGGGTTAGGTGAAAAACTGTTTTTT.

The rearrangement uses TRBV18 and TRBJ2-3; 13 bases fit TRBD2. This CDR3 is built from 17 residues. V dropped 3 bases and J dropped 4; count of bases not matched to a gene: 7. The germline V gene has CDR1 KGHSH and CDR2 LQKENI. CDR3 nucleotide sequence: TGTGCCAGCTCACCTACTAGCGGGGGGGCCGGTTCAGATACGCAGTATTTT. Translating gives CASSPTSGGAGSDTQYF.